These T cell receptor beta chains were read from a single sample in a study of identical twins. TCRdb called the 5' RACE reads again in MiXCR, with one record for every CDR3 protein. The sample contains around 680,000 distinct CDR3 sequences, roughly 8% of which appear only once. The same sample was also used in a study of yellow fever vaccine responses in identical twins.

The sequenced sample was PBMCs. These receptor sequences come from a young woman in good health. CDR3s leave out the opening cysteine and the closing phenylalanine or tryptophan. The order of the fields is J gene, V gene, CDR3 protein.

j_gene: TRBJ2-1; v_gene: TRBV12-3/TRBV12-4; CDR3aa: ASSRTGQGRNEQF
j_gene: TRBJ1-2; v_gene: TRBV12-3/TRBV12-4; CDR3aa: ASSPWDAANYGYT
j_gene: TRBJ2-5; v_gene: TRBV20-1; CDR3aa: SARPGGREKTQY
j_gene: TRBJ2-7; v_gene: TRBV29-1; CDR3aa: SVAPGQWDPIEQY
j_gene: TRBJ2-2; v_gene: TRBV6-2/TRBV6-3; CDR3aa: ASSYPSASGRISGELF
j_gene: TRBJ2-7; v_gene: TRBV3-1; CDR3aa: ASSQDSGRPRD
j_gene: TRBJ2-1; v_gene: TRBV5-8; CDR3aa: ASSLVLAGFYNEQF
j_gene: TRBJ2-7; v_gene: TRBV4-3; CDR3aa: ASSRTTGGYEQY
j_gene: TRBJ2-1; v_gene: TRBV7-9; CDR3aa: ASSLTSGAFNEQF
j_gene: TRBJ2-2; v_gene: TRBV4-3; CDR3aa: ASSQGLMLGGELF
j_gene: TRBJ2-1; v_gene: TRBV11-2; CDR3aa: ASSLGYREGANEQF
j_gene: TRBJ1-3; v_gene: TRBV20-1; CDR3aa: SALLHSGNTIY
j_gene: TRBJ1-5; v_gene: TRBV29-1; CDR3aa: SVGPTGKGQPQH
j_gene: TRBJ2-3; v_gene: TRBV6-4; CDR3aa: ASSQLAGGPRDTQY